This T cell receptor (beta chain) appears in the sequencing data of a study of blood T cell repertoires in COVID-19. Data came from immunoSEQ multiplex PCR; TCRdb stores just in-frame clones and leaves some out. The sample has around 200,000 clones, around 84% seen once. Notes on this clone: Other DNA variants within this sample encode the same CDR3.

Germline CDR1 reads KGHSH; CDR2 reads LQKENI. The CDR3 runs to 13 residues. V gave up 3 bases and J gave up 1 base, with 6 bases separating them. This clonotype was sampled from a woman between 65 and 79 years old with COVID-19, enrolled during active disease. The sequencing input was peripheral blood. This chain uses TRBV18 with TRBJ1-1; D is unresolved. As DNA, the CDR3 is TGTGCCAGCTCACCCTCAGGGAACACTGAAGCTTTCTTT. Its protein is CASSPSGNTEAFF.